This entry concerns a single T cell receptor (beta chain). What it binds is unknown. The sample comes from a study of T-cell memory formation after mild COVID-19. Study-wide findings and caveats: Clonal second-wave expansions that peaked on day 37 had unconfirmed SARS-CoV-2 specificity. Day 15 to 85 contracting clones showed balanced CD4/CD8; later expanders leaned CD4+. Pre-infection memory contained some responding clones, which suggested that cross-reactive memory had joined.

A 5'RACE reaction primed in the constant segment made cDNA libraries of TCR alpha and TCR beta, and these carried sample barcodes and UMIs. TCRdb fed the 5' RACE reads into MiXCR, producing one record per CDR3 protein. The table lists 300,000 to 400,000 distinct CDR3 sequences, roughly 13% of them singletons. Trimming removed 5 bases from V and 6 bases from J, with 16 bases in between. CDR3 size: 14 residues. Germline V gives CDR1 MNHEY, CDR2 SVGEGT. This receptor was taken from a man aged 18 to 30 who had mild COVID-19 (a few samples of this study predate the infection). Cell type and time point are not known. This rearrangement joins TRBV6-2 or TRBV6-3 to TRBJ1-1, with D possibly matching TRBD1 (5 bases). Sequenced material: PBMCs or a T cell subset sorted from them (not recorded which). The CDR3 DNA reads TGTGCCAGCAGTGCATACAGGCGAAGCGCTGAAGCTTTCTTT. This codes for CASSAYRRSAEAFF.